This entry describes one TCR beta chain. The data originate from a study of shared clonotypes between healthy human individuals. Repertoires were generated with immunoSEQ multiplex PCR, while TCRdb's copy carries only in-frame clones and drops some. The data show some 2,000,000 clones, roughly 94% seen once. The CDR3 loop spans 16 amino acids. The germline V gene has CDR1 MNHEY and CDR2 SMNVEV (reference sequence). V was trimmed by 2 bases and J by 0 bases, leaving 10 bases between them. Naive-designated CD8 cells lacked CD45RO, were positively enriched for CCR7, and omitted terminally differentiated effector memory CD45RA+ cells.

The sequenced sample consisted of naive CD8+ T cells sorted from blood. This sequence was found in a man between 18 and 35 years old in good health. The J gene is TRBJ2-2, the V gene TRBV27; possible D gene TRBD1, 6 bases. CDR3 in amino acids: CASSLPDSPNTGELFF. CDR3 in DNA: TGTGCCAGCAGTTTACCGGACAGCCCGAACACCGGGGAGCTGTTTTTT.